This TCR beta chain was profiled in a study of blood T cell repertoires in COVID-19. Study overall: Material from acute and convalescent COVID-19 was sourced from the United States, Italy and Spain. T cells, B-cell-depleted T cells, or PBMCs provided the cDNA or gDNA that served as material.

In this sample, this clone turned up once. Only in-frame clones appear in the TCRdb table, and some are missing; sequencing was by immunoSEQ multiplex PCR. The sample lists approximately 81,000 clones; more than 75% were seen once. This CDR3 region has 13 residues. Trimming pared 5 bases from V and 5 bases from J, leaving 12 bases between. CDR1 is KGHSH, CDR2 LQKENI, per germline. The V and J genes are TRBV18 and TRBJ2-5, with a possible D match to TRBD1 (5 bases). The sample consisted of peripheral blood. This TCR was recovered from a human donor in a cohort sampled during active COVID-19. The CDR3 loop is CASSTTASETQYF. CDR3 sequence (DNA): TGTGCCAGCTCAACGACAGCTTCGGAGACCCAGTACTTC.